These T cell receptor beta chains were read from a single sample in a study of technical replicates of blood from a few donors. Sequencing was performed with immunoSEQ multiplex PCR; in TCRdb, only in-frame clones are kept and a portion is missing. The sample includes around 79,000 clones, 91% of them seen just once. Sequencing used T cells isolated from PBMCs. All receptors come from a human donor in good health. CDR3s include the opening cysteine and the closing phenylalanine or tryptophan. Each record gives: D gene, clone size, J gene, V gene, CDR3 protein, CDR3 DNA. The D gene is left open where the match is weak. Clone size is given for some rows only: seen once, a few or many times, or a class if the clone is expanded.

d_gene: TRBD1; abundance: .; j_gene: TRBJ1-4; v_gene: TRBV28; CDR3aa: CASSFYRTGGEKLFF; CDR3nt: TGTGCCAGCAGTTTTTATAGGACAGGGGGGGAAAAACTGTTTTTT
d_gene: TRBD2; abundance: .; j_gene: TRBJ2-2; v_gene: TRBV7-2; CDR3aa: CASSLIPGGLAVVELFF; CDR3nt: TGTGCCAGCAGCTTAATACCAGGCGGACTAGCGGTGGTGGAGCTGTTTTTT
d_gene: TRBD2; abundance: .; j_gene: TRBJ2-1; v_gene: TRBV5-4; CDR3aa: CASSLGLAGGPGNEQFF; CDR3nt: TGTGCCAGCAGCCTGGGACTAGCGGGAGGGCCGGGTAATGAGCAGTTCTTC
d_gene: .; abundance: .; j_gene: TRBJ1-1; v_gene: TRBV29-1; CDR3aa: CSVEGRLNTEAFF; CDR3nt: TGCAGCGTTGAGGGCAGGCTGAACACTGAAGCTTTCTTT
d_gene: .; abundance: .; j_gene: TRBJ2-7; v_gene: TRBV7-7; CDR3aa: CASSLGGSGADEQYF; CDR3nt: TGTGCCAGCAGCTTGGGAGGATCAGGCGCAGACGAGCAGTACTTC
d_gene: TRBD2; abundance: .; j_gene: TRBJ2-7; v_gene: TRBV4-1; CDR3aa: CASSQRLVLTSVSYEQYF; CDR3nt: TGCGCCAGCAGCCAGCGCCTTGTTTTGACTAGCGTTTCCTACGAGCAGTACTTC
d_gene: .; abundance: .; j_gene: TRBJ2-7; v_gene: TRBV7-9; CDR3aa: CASSSTTGTYEQYF; CDR3nt: TGTGCCAGCAGCTCGACGACAGGAACCTACGAGCAGTACTTC
d_gene: TRBD2; abundance: .; j_gene: TRBJ2-5; v_gene: TRBV7-8; CDR3aa: CASSRPYSGGIKTQYF; CDR3nt: TGTGCCAGCAGCCGGCCCTATAGCGGGGGCATTAAGACCCAGTACTTC
d_gene: .; abundance: .; j_gene: TRBJ1-5; v_gene: TRBV6-4; CDR3aa: CASSAESDNKNQPQHF; CDR3nt: TGTGCCAGCAGTGCGGAGTCGGACAACAAGAATCAGCCCCAGCATTTT
d_gene: TRBD1; abundance: .; j_gene: TRBJ1-5; v_gene: TRBV19; CDR3aa: CASSIGTASNQPQHF; CDR3nt: TGTGCCAGTAGTATCGGGACAGCCAGCAATCAGCCCCAGCATTTT
d_gene: TRBD1; abundance: .; j_gene: TRBJ2-7; v_gene: TRBV7-8; CDR3aa: CASSMDRRYEQYF; CDR3nt: TGTGCCAGCAGCATGGACAGGCGTTACGAGCAGTACTTC
d_gene: .; abundance: .; j_gene: TRBJ1-1; v_gene: TRBV2; CDR3aa: CASSDLQFEAFF; CDR3nt: TGTGCCAGCAGTGACTTACAGTTTGAAGCTTTCTTT
d_gene: TRBD2; abundance: .; j_gene: TRBJ2-5; v_gene: TRBV5-1; CDR3aa: CASSRMSTSVETQYF; CDR3nt: TGCGCCAGCAGTCGTATGTCCACTAGCGTTGAGACCCAGTACTTC
d_gene: .; abundance: .; j_gene: TRBJ2-7; v_gene: TRBV18; CDR3aa: CASSPTGISYEQYF; CDR3nt: TGTGCCAGCTCCCCCACAGGGATCTCCTACGAGCAGTACTTC
d_gene: TRBD1; abundance: .; j_gene: TRBJ1-4; v_gene: TRBV5-5; CDR3aa: CASSLPTGEREKLFF; CDR3nt: TGTGCCAGCAGCTTGCCGACAGGGGAACGAGAAAAACTGTTTTTT
d_gene: TRBD2; abundance: once; j_gene: TRBJ2-1; v_gene: TRBV25-1; CDR3aa: CASSGWEGNYNEQFF; CDR3nt: TGTGCCAGCAGTGGGTGGGAGGGAAACTACAATGAGCAGTTCTTC
d_gene: TRBD2; abundance: .; j_gene: TRBJ2-7; v_gene: TRBV29-1; CDR3aa: CSVGGLAGSSYEQYF; CDR3nt: TGCAGCGTTGGAGGACTAGCGGGGAGCTCCTACGAGCAGTACTTC
d_gene: .; abundance: .; j_gene: TRBJ2-7; v_gene: TRBV6-1; CDR3aa: CASSEGQGWDEQYF; CDR3nt: TGTGCCAGCAGTGAAGGGCAGGGTTGGGACGAGCAGTACTTC
d_gene: TRBD2; abundance: once; j_gene: TRBJ2-3; v_gene: TRBV10-3; CDR3aa: CAISGEDRLAVDVDTQYF; CDR3nt: TGTGCCATCAGTGGGGAGGATCGACTAGCGGTCGATGTGGATACGCAGTATTTT
d_gene: TRBD1; abundance: .; j_gene: TRBJ2-7; v_gene: TRBV7-9; CDR3aa: CASSPHPGGDYEQYF; CDR3nt: TGTGCCAGCAGCCCACACCCAGGGGGCGACTACGAGCAGTACTTC
d_gene: .; abundance: .; j_gene: TRBJ1-5; v_gene: TRBV6-5; CDR3aa: CASKGQLNQPQHF; CDR3nt: TGTGCCAGCAAAGGACAGCTGAATCAGCCCCAGCATTTT
d_gene: TRBD1; abundance: .; j_gene: TRBJ1-3; v_gene: TRBV27; CDR3aa: CASSLSGQLGNTIYF; CDR3nt: TGTGCCAGCAGTTTATCGGGACAGCTTGGAAACACCATATATTTT
d_gene: .; abundance: once; j_gene: TRBJ2-7; v_gene: TRBV4-1; CDR3aa: CASSQGGIEQYF; CDR3nt: TGCGCCAGCAGCCAAGGCGGGATCGAGCAGTACTTC
d_gene: TRBD1; abundance: .; j_gene: TRBJ2-5; v_gene: TRBV5-1; CDR3aa: CASSPDRSPQETQYF; CDR3nt: TGCGCCAGCAGCCCGGACAGGAGCCCCCAAGAGACCCAGTACTTC
d_gene: .; abundance: once; j_gene: TRBJ2-1; v_gene: TRBV5-1; CDR3aa: CASSPGLGPDNEQFF; CDR3nt: TGCGCCAGCAGCCCGGGACTGGGCCCAGACAATGAGCAGTTCTTC
d_gene: TRBD2; abundance: .; j_gene: TRBJ2-6; v_gene: TRBV9; CDR3aa: CASSVDVGGAGANVLTF; CDR3nt: TGTGCCAGCAGCGTAGACGTCGGGGGGGCTGGGGCCAACGTCCTGACTTTC
d_gene: .; abundance: .; j_gene: TRBJ1-4; v_gene: TRBV29-1; CDR3aa: CSVSSAQGKKLFF; CDR3nt: TGCAGCGTTAGCAGCGCCCAGGGGAAAAAACTGTTTTTT
d_gene: .; abundance: .; j_gene: TRBJ1-1; v_gene: TRBV6-5; CDR3aa: CASSYSPDRNEAFF; CDR3nt: TGTGCCAGCAGTTACTCCCCAGACAGAAACGAGGCTTTCTTT
d_gene: TRBD2; abundance: .; j_gene: TRBJ2-3; v_gene: TRBV2; CDR3aa: CASSPGLAGRTDTQYF; CDR3nt: TGTGCCAGCAGTCCGGGACTAGCGGGGCGCACAGATACGCAGTATTTT